These 27 T cell receptor beta chains were all obtained from the same sample, sequenced in a study of blood T cell repertoires in COVID-19. Here immunoSEQ multiplex PCR was the method, and the copy in TCRdb shows in-frame clones only, minus some. The repertoire has 99,000 or so clones, 81% of them found once; the top ten carry approximately 40%. Sequenced input: peripheral blood. The source is a man at least 80 years old with acute or convalescent COVID-19.

The chain has TRBV5-4 and TRBJ2-7, with TRBD1 identical over 9 bases. The CDR3 loop spans 15 amino acids. V shed 3 bases and J 7 bases; nucleotides not matched to a gene: 11. Germline CDR1 is SGHNT and CDR2 is YYREEE (reference sequence). The CDR3 reads CASSYTGGALGEQYF. The CDR3 DNA follows: TGTGCCAGCAGCTATACAGGGGGCGCTTTGGGTGAGCAGTACTTC.

The genes are TRBV11-2 and TRBJ1-1, with D perhaps TRBD1 (6 bases). The CDR3 runs to 13 residues. The germline CDR1 and CDR2 sequences are SGHAT and FQNNGV. Trimming took 3 bases from V and 3 from J, leaving 8 bases between them. The CDR3 DNA is TGTGCCAGCAGCTTCGGACAGCACACTGAAGCTTTCTTT. Translation: CASSFGQHTEAFF.

This sequence joins TRBV28 and TRBJ2-1; D is unresolved. The CDR3 contains 14 residues. The V and J ends lost 6 bases and 8 bases respectively, with 17 bases between them. Germline lookup yields CDR1 MDHEN and CDR2 SYDVKM. CDR3 region: CASSYGSHPDEQFF. Here the CDR3 DNA reads TGTGCCAGCAGCTACGGGTCCCACCCGGATGAGCAGTTCTTC.

Notes on this clone: A much larger clone differs from this one at a single base, so this may be a read error. The V gene is TRBV7-6, the J gene TRBJ1-5, with TRBD1 identical over 8 bases. CDR3 size: 15 residues. V was pared by 1 base and J by 3 bases, with 2 bases of the junction left unmatched. Germline V gene data show CDR1 as SGHVS and CDR2 as FNYEAQ. The CDR3 nucleotides are TGTGCCAGCAGCTTAGGGACAGGGCACAATCAGCCCCAGCATTTT. Translating it yields CASSLGTGHNQPQHF.

The chain carries TRBV9 and TRBJ2-7, with D possibly TRBD2 on 5 matching bases. V was shortened by 2 bases and J by 7 bases, with 10 bases between the two germline ends. The CDR3 covers 12 residues. From germline, CDR1 is SGDLS and CDR2 YYNGEE. CDR3 nucleotide sequence: TGTGCCAGCAGCGTGGCGTCGGGAGAGCAGTACTTC. It yields the protein CASSVASGEQYF.

This clone has more than one count but fewer than ten. The J gene is TRBJ1-2, the V gene TRBV2, with 7 bases fitting TRBD1. V lost 6 bases and J lost 7; bases outside the gene matches: 5. The germline CDR1 and CDR2 sequences are SNHLY and FYNNEI. The CDR3 runs 12 residues. CDR3 nucleotide sequence: TGTGCCAGCAGCGACAGGGTCGGTGGCTACACCTTC. The encoded protein is CASSDRVGGYTF.

The chain combines TRBV14 with TRBJ2-5; the match to TRBD2 covers 12 bases. This CDR3 is 16 amino acids long. The trim removed 3 bases at V and 1 base at J, leaving 3 bases unmatched. Germline loops: CDR1 SGHDN, CDR2 FVKESK. The CDR3 nucleotides are TGTGCCAGCAGCCACCTACTAGCGGGAGGCCAAGAGACCCAGTACTTC. Amino acids: CASSHLLAGGQETQYF. The variable domain in full, completed from reference TRBV14 and TRBJ2-5, reads EAGVTQFPSHSVIEKGQTVTLRCDPISGHDNLYWYRRVMGKEIKFLLHFVKESKQDESGMPNNRFLAERTGGTYSTLKVQPAELEDSGVYFCASSHLLAGGQETQYFGPGTRLLVL.

The chain carries TRBV6-5 and TRBJ2-7; D remains ambiguous. Germline-derived CDR1 and CDR2 are MNHEY and SVGAGI. The CDR3 runs 15 residues. Trimming removed 7 bases at V and 0 bases at J, with 16 bases between. DNA of the CDR3: TGTGCCAGCATGACCCCCGGGTTAAGCTCCTACGAGCAGTACTTC. The encoded protein is CASMTPGLSSYEQYF.

This clone was counted once. This chain connects TRBV12-3 or TRBV12-4 to TRBJ1-1, with D unclear. The CDR3 runs to 13 residues. The germline V and J ends were trimmed by 5 bases and 3 bases, with 10 bases remaining between them. The CDR3 DNA is TGTGCCAGCAGTCCTGACACTTACACTGAAGCTTTCTTT. Translation: CASSPDTYTEAFF.

The V gene is TRBV28, the J gene TRBJ1-1, with 8 bases matching TRBD1. CDR1 is MDHEN, CDR2 SYDVKM, per germline. The CDR3 extends over 13 amino acids. Losses at the gene ends were 5 bases for V and 4 bases for J; bases not matched to a gene: 3. As DNA, the CDR3 is TGTGCCAGCAGTATAGGGACAGGCACTGAAGCTTTCTTT. Its protein is CASSIGTGTEAFF.

The CDR3 sequence: CASSPGQRDSPLHF. As DNA, the CDR3 is TGCGCCAGCAGCCCGGGACAGCGGGATTCACCCCTCCACTTT. J is TRBJ1-6 and V is TRBV5-1; 7 bases align to TRBD1. The germline gives CDR1 SGHRS, CDR2 YFSETQ. The CDR3 spans 14 residues. V shed 4 bases, J shed 8 bases, and the junction held 6 bases outside the gene matches.

J is TRBJ2-7 and V is TRBV7-3; the match to TRBD1 covers 8 bases. The CDR3 is 14 residues long. CDR1 is SGHTA and CDR2 is FQGTGA in the germline V gene. V dropped 0 bases and J dropped 6; count of bases not matched to a gene: 4. The CDR3 here is CASSLTAGQGEQYF. The CDR3 DNA follows: TGTGCCAGCAGCTTAACCGCCGGACAGGGCGAGCAGTACTTC.

J is TRBJ2-6 and V is TRBV11-2, with D possibly matching TRBD1 (5 bases). The CDR3 extends over 15 amino acids. Between the trimmed V and J ends, which lost 5 bases and 4 bases, there was a span of 12 bases. Germline assignment: CDR1 SGHAT and CDR2 FQNNGV. The CDR3 DNA reads TGTGCCAGCAGCCTGCAGGGATCGGGGGCCAACGTCCTGACTTTC. Its translation: CASSLQGSGANVLTF.

V usage is TRBV18 and J usage is TRBJ1-1; D may be TRBD1 (6 bases). CDR3 length: 14 residues. Germline-derived CDR1 and CDR2 are KGHSH and LQKENI. V was cut by 3 bases and J by 3 bases, with 11 bases left in between. CDR3 region: CASSPGTHDTEAFF. The CDR3 DNA reads as TGTGCCAGCTCACCCGGGACACACGACACTGAAGCTTTCTTT.

This clone is a singleton in its sample. The chain couples TRBV7-9 to TRBJ1-5; no reliable D call. Germline V lookup: CDR1 SEHNR, CDR2 FQNEAQ (reference sequence). The germline V and J ends were trimmed by 0 bases and 11 bases, with 8 bases remaining between them. This CDR3 region has 12 residues. The CDR3 spells CASSLAGEAQHF. In DNA form, the CDR3 reads TGTGCCAGCAGCTTAGCAGGAGAGGCCCAGCATTTT.

V and J are TRBV5-1 and TRBJ2-3; 9 bases line up with TRBD1. Germline CDR1 SGHRS, CDR2 YFSETQ. V lost 3 bases, J lost 2 bases, and 4 bases stayed unmatched. The CDR3 has 15 amino acids. CDR3 coding DNA: TGCGCCAGCAGCTGGGGGACAGGGATCACAGATACGCAGTATTTT. Its translation is CASSWGTGITDTQYF.

The rearrangement uses TRBV3-1 (or the pseudogene TRBV3-2) and TRBJ2-7; 9 nucleotides line up with TRBD2. The CDR3 is 15 residues long. Germline V gene lookup returns CDR1 LGHDT and CDR2 YNNKEL (reference sequence). V gave up 4 bases and J gave up 1 base; unmatched junction bases: 5. DNA of the CDR3: TGTGCCAGCAGCCTAACTAGCGGGCAATCCTACGAGCAGTACTTC. Its protein product is CASSLTSGQSYEQYF.

V gene TRBV14 combines with J gene TRBJ2-1; TRBD1 is a possible D gene (6 bases). The CDR3 has 16 residues. Germline V gene sequence: CDR1 SGHDN, CDR2 FVKESK. Trimming cost V 3 bases and J 3 bases, with 15 bases left between them. DNA of the CDR3: TGTGCCAGCAGCCAGCTAGGGGGTAACGACTACAATGAGCAGTTCTTC. Its translation is CASSQLGGNDYNEQFF.

The chain combines TRBV28 with TRBJ2-5, with 7 bases that match TRBD1. Germline assignment: CDR1 MDHEN and CDR2 SYDVKM. The CDR3 sequence is 15 residues long. V lost 8 bases, J lost 0 bases, and 9 bases stayed unmatched. The CDR3 region is CASSQGQMYQETQYF. The CDR3 DNA follows: TGTGCCAGCTCACAGGGGCAGATGTACCAAGAGACCCAGTACTTC.

The rearrangement joins TRBV4-2 to TRBJ1-5; tentative D call: TRBD1 (6 bases). Per germline, CDR1 LGHNA and CDR2 YNFKEQ. Trimming cost V 0 bases and J 4 bases, with 13 bases left between them. The CDR3 length is 16 residues. CDR3 nucleotides: TGTGCCAGCAGCCAAGATAGACACAGGGTTAATCAGCCCCAGCATTTT. Translating it yields CASSQDRHRVNQPQHF.

The CDR3 spells CASSTDRGHGYTF. The CDR3 coding sequence is TGTGCCAGCTCAACTGACAGGGGGCATGGCTACACCTTC. The V and J genes are TRBV18 and TRBJ1-2, with 10 nucleotides matching TRBD1. V lost 5 bases and J lost 6; bases outside the gene matches: 3. This CDR3 has 13 amino acids. Germline CDR1 reads KGHSH; CDR2 reads LQKENI.

The V gene is TRBV4-3, the J gene TRBJ2-1, with 7 bases matching TRBD2. This CDR3 is built from 16 residues. The V gene end was trimmed by 4 bases and the J gene end by 6 bases; junction bases not matched to a gene: 12. Per the germline V gene, CDR1 is LGHNA and CDR2 is YSLEER. CDR3 loop: CASSPRLAGSGNEQFF. For the CDR3, the DNA is TGCGCCAGCAGCCCGCGACTAGCCGGGAGTGGCAATGAGCAGTTCTTC.

Concerning this clone: The identical CDR3 is also encoded by other nucleotide sequences in the sample. The chain links TRBV18 to TRBJ2-3; D unclear. The CDR3 runs 13 residues. Trimming stripped 3 bases from V and 3 bases from J, with 7 bases between. Germline V gene data show CDR1 as KGHSH and CDR2 as LQKENI. DNA for the CDR3: TGTGCCAGCTCACCGTCCCGGACAGATACGCAGTATTTT. Encoded protein: CASSPSRTDTQYF.

The chain recombines TRBV18 with TRBJ2-7, with TRBD2 as a possible D gene (6 bases). CDR3 length: 13 residues. Deletions cut 1 base from V and 3 bases from J, with 7 bases between. CDR1 is KGHSH and CDR2 is LQKENI in the germline V gene. CDR3 coding DNA: TGTGCCAGCTCACCACTGCGGGACTACGAGCAGTACTTC. It translates to CASSPLRDYEQYF.

This chain links TRBV2 with TRBJ1-1; D not resolved. The ends were cut back, 6 bases at V and 7 bases at J, with 12 bases in the middle. CDR1 is SNHLY, CDR2 FYNNEI, per germline. CDR3 length: 12 residues. CDR3 in amino acids: CASRPRQVEAFF. The CDR3 DNA is TGTGCCAGCAGGCCCCGGCAGGTTGAAGCTTTCTTT. Together with reference TRBV2 and TRBJ1-1, the CDR3 gives the full variable domain: EPEVTQTPSHQVTQMGQEVILRCVPISNHLYFYWYRQILGQKVEFLVSFYNNEISEKSEIFDDQFSVERPDGSNFTLKIRSTKLEDSAMYFCASRPRQVEAFFGQGTRLTVV.

V usage is TRBV3-1 (or the pseudogene TRBV3-2) and J usage is TRBJ2-5; possibly TRBD1 for D (5 bases). The germline gives CDR1 LGHDT, CDR2 YNNKEL (reference sequence). V lost 2 bases to trimming and J lost 2 bases, with 12 bases between them. CDR3 length equals 15 residues. CDR3 sequence: CASSQPGGAQETQYF. The CDR3 DNA follows: TGTGCCAGCAGCCAACCTGGTGGGGCGCAAGAGACCCAGTACTTC.

The rearrangement joins TRBV6-5 to TRBJ2-1; 11 bases align to TRBD2. Trimming removed 5 bases from V and 6 bases from J; junction bases left unmatched: 6. CDR3 length equals 15 residues. The germline V gene has CDR1 MNHEY and CDR2 SVGAGI. The CDR3 protein is CASSNSGRGVNEQFF. The CDR3 DNA follows: TGTGCCAGCAGTAATAGCGGGAGGGGGGTCAATGAGCAGTTCTTC.